The clone carrying this T cell receptor (beta chain) appeared many times. CDR1 and CDR2 from the germline V gene are DFQATT and SNEGSKA (reference sequence). This CDR3 comprises 14 residues. V was pared by 3 bases and J by 4 bases, with 13 bases between. Unique molecular identifiers were incorporated during preparation of the TCRbeta library. TCRdb used MiXCR to reprocess the PCR reads, holding one entry per CDR3 protein. The sample lists around 530,000 distinct CDR3 sequences; around a third were seen once. The record originates from a study of T-cell reconstitution after alpha-beta-depleted transplantation in children.

This clonotype originated in a human donor who donated a stem cell graft to a child with aplastic anemia. The chain links TRBV20-1 to TRBJ2-1, with D perhaps matching TRBD2 (6 bases). The specimen was PBMCs from the stem cell graft donor, collected from the stem cell graft. CDR3 in DNA: TGCAGTGCTAGTCCCAGCGGGCCTTACAATGAGCAGTTCTTC. Encoded protein: CSASPSGPYNEQFF.